The next 27 T cell receptor beta chains were all read from a single sample in a study of T cells expressing NK-cell markers. TCRdb reworked the 5' RACE reads into one entry per CDR3 protein, no DNA. The table gives 500,000 or so distinct CDR3 sequences; the top ten clones make up around 4% of it. What was sequenced was blood T cells: a sorted CD56 or NKG2C T cell subset, CD4+ or CD8+ T cells, or bulk PBMC T cells (not recorded which). Receptor source: a man aged 18 to 29 in good health.

The rearrangement links TRBV7-6 to TRBJ2-2; TCRdb's D call, TRBD1, is unchecked because there is no DNA. The germline V gene encodes CDR1 SGHVS and CDR2 FNYEAQ. The CDR3 extends over 12 amino acids. The CDR3: CASSPHRGELFF.

This chain joins TRBV12-3 or TRBV12-4 and TRBJ2-5; TCRdb selects TRBD1, and the lack of DNA leaves this call unchecked. The CDR3 is 16 amino acids. The CDR3 loop is CASSLGGQGRRETQYF.

V usage is TRBV20-1 and J usage is TRBJ2-4; the TCRdb D gene call, TRBD1, has no DNA to confirm it. Germline V lookup: CDR1 DFQATT, CDR2 SNEGSKA (reference sequence). The CDR3 contains 16 residues. CDR3 amino acids: CSAEINPPKAKNIQYF.

The chain couples TRBV20-1 to TRBJ2-1; TCRdb selects TRBD2, and the lack of DNA leaves this call unchecked. CDR1 DFQATT and CDR2 SNEGSKA come from the germline V gene (reference sequence). There are 14 residues in the CDR3. The CDR3 sequence is CSASGTSGSSEQFF.

V usage is TRBV5-6 and J usage is TRBJ1-6; TCRdb outputs TRBD1, but without DNA this stays unchecked. The V gene's germline CDR1 is SGHDT and CDR2 YYEEEE. This CDR3 spans 15 amino acids. This CDR3 reads CASSLGDREFVPLHF.

CDR3 amino acids: CASSARDIWGETQYF. V is TRBV3-1 and J is TRBJ2-5; the D call from TCRdb, TRBD1, cannot be confirmed without DNA. CDR3 size: 15 residues. The germline gives CDR1 LGHDT, CDR2 YNNKEL (reference sequence).

CDR3 protein: CAAAPGDLSTDTQYF. V and J are TRBV28 and TRBJ2-3; TCRdb's D gene call, TRBD1, goes unchecked for lack of DNA. The germline CDR1 and CDR2 sequences are MDHEN and SYDVKM. This CDR3 is built from 15 residues.

This chain links TRBV19 with TRBJ1-1; TCRdb selects TRBD1, and the lack of DNA leaves this call unchecked. Per the germline V gene, CDR1 is LNHDA and CDR2 is SQIVND (reference sequence). There are 12 residues in the CDR3. This CDR3 reads CATARVNTEAFF.

This sequence joins TRBV29-1 and TRBJ2-3; TCRdb designates TRBD1, a call that cannot be tested without DNA. The CDR3 is 15 amino acids. Germline V gene lookup returns CDR1 SQVTM and CDR2 ANQGSEA. CDR3 region: CSVEDLEGNTDTQYF.

The chain couples TRBV30 to TRBJ2-7; checking the TCRdb D call of TRBD1 is not possible without DNA. This CDR3 spans 12 amino acids. Germline V CDR1 and CDR2: GTSNPN, SVGIG (reference sequence). The CDR3 is CAWGGTGYEQYF.

The chain links TRBV24-1 to TRBJ2-1; the TRBD2 assignment by TCRdb is unverifiable without DNA. The CDR3 length is 15 residues. Germline loops: CDR1 KGHDR, CDR2 SFDVKD. The CDR3 is CATKPTSPLYNEQFF.

V usage is TRBV12-3 or TRBV12-4 and J usage is TRBJ1-1; TCRdb's D call of TRBD1 is untestable without DNA. This CDR3 spans 13 amino acids. The CDR3: CASSPGDRVPSFF.

V and J are TRBV20-1 and TRBJ1-1. CDR3 length equals 13 residues. Germline loops: CDR1 DFQATT, CDR2 SNEGSKA (reference sequence). CDR3 residues: CSAYRGSSTEAFF.

The gene calls are TRBV25-1 and TRBJ2-3; TCRdb names TRBD1, which stays unverified in the absence of DNA. The CDR3 is 14 residues long. From germline, CDR1 is MGHDK and CDR2 SYGVNS. CDR3 sequence: CASGMGGGTDTQYF.

The chain carries TRBV20-1 and TRBJ2-1; absent DNA, TCRdb's TRBD2 call cannot be checked. The CDR3 has 15 amino acids. Germline loops: CDR1 DFQATT, CDR2 SNEGSKA (reference sequence). CDR3 sequence: CSANTGLAVSNEQFF.

The V gene is TRBV7-2, the J gene TRBJ1-5. In germline, CDR1 is SGHTA, CDR2 FQGNSA. The CDR3 has 14 residues. CDR3 sequence: CASSLIYSNQPQHF. The full variable domain, rest sourced from reference TRBV7-2 and TRBJ1-5, is GAGVSQSPSNKVTEKGKDVELRCDPISGHTALYWYRQSLGQGLEFLIYFQGNSAPDKSGLPSDRFSAERTGGSVSTLTIQRTQQEDSAVYLCASSLIYSNQPQHFGDGTRLSIL.

The chain is built from TRBV7-9 and TRBJ1-2. The CDR3 runs 14 residues. Germline CDR1 SEHNR, CDR2 FQNEAQ (reference sequence). The CDR3 sequence is CASSLALRGYGYTF.

This chain connects TRBV7-6 to TRBJ1-6; TCRdb designates TRBD1, a call that cannot be tested without DNA. CDR1 and CDR2 from the germline V gene are SGHVS and FNYEAQ. This CDR3 is 14 amino acids long. The CDR3 is CASSIGQGTSPLHF.

The CDR3 reads CSAIPGIPYNEQFF. The gene calls are TRBV20-1 and TRBJ2-1; without DNA, the TCRdb call of TRBD1 cannot be checked. CDR1 is DFQATT, CDR2 SNEGSKA, per germline (reference sequence). The CDR3 consists of 14 residues.

This chain connects TRBV5-1 to TRBJ2-1; the D gene TCRdb calls, TRBD2, cannot be checked with no DNA. The CDR3 has 15 amino acids. Germline CDR1 is SGHRS and CDR2 is YFSETQ. Here the CDR3 reads CASSPTSVYYNEQFF.

CDR3 protein: CSVEVDSYYYGYTF. J is TRBJ1-2 and V is TRBV29-1. Germline-derived CDR1 and CDR2 are SQVTM and ANQGSEA. This CDR3 region has 14 residues.

The rearrangement joins TRBV15 to TRBJ2-1; the D call of TRBD1 rests on TCRdb alone, since no DNA is present to check it. This CDR3 has 12 amino acids. Germline values: CDR1 LNHNV, CDR2 YYDKDF (reference sequence). CDR3 in amino acids: CATSRDGGPQFF.

V and J are TRBV5-1 and TRBJ2-2; lacking DNA, the TRBD2 call made by TCRdb goes unchecked. CDR1 is SGHRS, CDR2 YFSETQ, per germline. The CDR3 runs to 16 residues. CDR3: CASSLLGSGLTGELFF.

The J gene is TRBJ2-2, the V gene TRBV28; TCRdb calls TRBD2, which cannot be checked without DNA. The CDR3 extends over 19 amino acids. Germline CDR1 is MDHEN and CDR2 is SYDVKM. CDR3 amino acids: CASTASRGSGRKYTGELFF.

J is TRBJ1-3 and V is TRBV7-9; TCRdb picks TRBD1, but there is no DNA to check that call. From germline, CDR1 is SEHNR and CDR2 FQNEAQ (reference sequence). The CDR3 extends over 14 amino acids. The chain's CDR3 is CASSMGPGGNTIYF.

V and J are TRBV29-1 and TRBJ1-5; there is no DNA to check the TCRdb D call of TRBD1. This CDR3 contains 14 residues. Germline V gene sequence: CDR1 SQVTM, CDR2 ANQGSEA. CDR3 sequence: CSPGTADYNQPQHF.

This CDR3 reads CASSGQRGTEAFF. The chain uses TRBV25-1 and TRBJ1-1. The CDR3 is 13 residues long. Germline CDR1 is MGHDK and CDR2 is SYGVNS.